This TCR beta chain was identified during a study of CD8 T cells in ankylosing spondylitis. Using quantitative 5'-RACE with molecular barcodes, the authors made TCR beta libraries. TCRdb independently ran MiXCR on the 5' RACE reads; one entry per CDR3 protein. The table has 450,000 or so distinct CDR3 sequences, roughly 26% seen once; the top ten hold 0.85% to 1%. With regard to this clonotype: Its cognate antigen is unknown.

Trimming removed 4 bases from V and 2 bases from J; junction bases left unmatched: 2. The germline gives CDR1 SGHRS, CDR2 YFSETQ. The CDR3 loop spans 13 amino acids. Study findings and constraints: Blood of patients with ankylosing spondylitis appeared to be characterized by a TCR beta motif of several highly homologous variants.

The chain uses TRBV5-1 and TRBJ2-5; 7 nucleotides align to TRBD1. The TCR sequence derives from a male donor with ankylosing spondylitis. The sample taken for sequencing was blood, either unsorted or a sorted T cell fraction (not recorded which). The CDR3 region is CASSTGQQETQYF. The CDR3 DNA follows: TGCGCCAGCAGCACGGGACAGCAAGAGACCCAGTACTTC.